This T cell receptor beta chain was obtained from a study of radiotherapy plus CTLA-4 blockade in lung cancer. For the study at large: Overall, roughly 17% of patients showed an objective response, while approximately 30% attained disease control. Study-level points and caveats: Interferon-beta and early blood T cell clone dynamics reportedly predicted response best.

The CDR3 consists of 15 residues. V lost 3 bases and J lost 1; bases outside the gene matches: 4. Germline CDR1 reads SEHNR; CDR2 reads FQNEAQ (reference sequence). Details on this clone: Its antigen is as yet unknown.

Focal radiation was given together with CTLA-4 blockade (ipilimumab) to patients with chemo-refractory metastatic non-small-cell lung cancer. Here immunoSEQ multiplex PCR was the method, and the copy in TCRdb shows in-frame clones only, minus some. The repertoire holds about 85,000 clones, more than 75% seen once, with just over 2% in the top ten. This material consisted of peripheral blood, taken from a patient treated with radiotherapy plus ipilimumab. The sequence was collected from a human donor with non-small cell lung cancer who had a partial response to radiotherapy plus ipilimumab. This chain links TRBV7-9 with TRBJ1-1, with TRBD1 matching 8 bases. The DNA of the CDR3 is TGTGCCAGCAGCTTCCTAACAGGGGGGAACACTGAAGCTTTCTTT. It yields the protein CASSFLTGGNTEAFF.